Shown below are 10 T cell receptor beta chains from a single sample sequenced in a study of cytotoxic CD8 clonotypes in ibrutinib-treated CLL. Data came from immunoSEQ multiplex PCR; TCRdb stores just in-frame clones and leaves some out. Of fewer than 150,000 clones listed, around four fifths are singletons. The sequencing here drew on PBMCs, taken after 24 months of ibrutinib treatment. The receptors were gathered from a human donor with chronic lymphocytic leukemia.

The chain couples TRBV10-1 to TRBJ2-7; D might be TRBD1 (5 bases). V lost 2 bases, J lost 2 bases, and 13 bases lay in between. Germline lookup yields CDR1 WNHNN and CDR2 SYGVQD (reference sequence). The CDR3 loop spans 15 amino acids. The CDR3 bases are TGCGCCAGCAGTGAGACCCGACAGTCCCCCTACGAGCAGTACTTC. It encodes CASSETRQSPYEQYF.

The gene calls are TRBV15 and TRBJ1-3; D call uncertain. The CDR3 is 11 residues long. Between the trimmed V and J ends, which lost 8 bases and 8 bases, there was a span of 10 bases. Germline CDR1 is LNHNV and CDR2 is YYDKDF (reference sequence). The CDR3 DNA reads TGTGCCACCCGGAGTGGGGACACCATATATTTT. It encodes CATRSGDTIYF.

A few counts support this clone. J is TRBJ1-4 and V is TRBV27; 7 bases match TRBD1. Germline V gives CDR1 MNHEY, CDR2 SMNVEV (reference sequence). V lost 2 bases and J lost 7; bases outside the gene matches: 7. This CDR3 region has 15 residues. The CDR3 nucleotides read TGTGCCAGCAGTTTACGGGGCAGGGGGGGTGAAAAACTGTTTTTT. Translating it yields CASSLRGRGGEKLFF.

This clone has only one observation. The chain has TRBV7-2 and TRBJ1-1, with TRBD1 matching over 12 bases. In germline, CDR1 is SGHTA, CDR2 FQGNSA. CDR3 length: 16 amino acids. Trimming cost V 5 bases and J 2 bases; bases outside gene matches: 6. CDR3 in amino acids: CASSPRDRGRNTEAFF. In DNA form, the CDR3 reads TGTGCCAGCAGCCCGAGGGACAGGGGGCGCAACACTGAAGCTTTCTTT.

J is TRBJ1-4 and V is TRBV7-9; D ambiguous. The V end lost 1 base, the J end lost 0 bases, and 15 bases lay between the germline ends. This CDR3 has 18 amino acids. CDR1 is SEHNR and CDR2 is FQNEAQ in the germline V gene (reference sequence). CDR3 in amino acids: CASSLGLAVHATNEKLFF. The CDR3 DNA reads TGTGCCAGCAGCTTAGGGCTGGCGGTCCACGCAACTAATGAAAAACTGTTTTTT.

The chain recombines TRBV19 with TRBJ2-5, with unresolved D. The CDR3 has 14 amino acids. The germline V gene encodes CDR1 LNHDA and CDR2 SQIVND (reference sequence). V lost 0 bases and J 2 bases, leaving 7 bases between the germline ends. Here the CDR3 DNA reads TGTGCCAGTAGTATAGAGGCAAGTCAAGAGACCCAGTACTTC. Amino acid sequence: CASSIEASQETQYF.

The rearrangement uses TRBV27 and TRBJ2-5; D not resolved. Germline CDR1 is MNHEY and CDR2 is SMNVEV (reference sequence). The ends were cut back, 3 bases at V and 7 bases at J, with 6 bases in the middle. CDR3 length: 11 amino acids. CDR3 bases: TGTGCCAGCAGTTTTTTTGGGACCCAGTACTTC. Its translation is CASSFFGTQYF.

The chain couples TRBV7-8 to TRBJ1-5; tentative D call: TRBD1 (6 bases). This CDR3 spans 16 amino acids. Germline V gene lookup returns CDR1 SGHVS and CDR2 FQNEAQ. The V gene lost 5 bases and the J gene lost 1 base, with 15 bases spanning the gap. Here the CDR3 reads CASSVTWGRSNQPQHF. CDR3 coding DNA: TGTGCCAGCAGCGTCACTTGGGGGCGCAGCAATCAGCCCCAGCATTTT.

The J gene is TRBJ2-2, the V gene TRBV7-2; 10 bases are a match to TRBD2. The V and J ends lost 4 bases and 7 bases, in that order; junction bases with no gene match: 9. The CDR3 totals 16 residues. CDR1 is SGHTA, CDR2 FQGNSA, per germline. Here the CDR3 DNA reads TGTGCCAGCAGCTCGAGCGGGGGGGTTGGCGTCGGGGAGCTGTTTTTT. This codes for CASSSSGGVGVGELFF.

The rearrangement uses TRBV9 and TRBJ2-1, with a weak D call TRBD2 (6 bases). The CDR3 is 15 amino acids. Trimming cost V 0 bases and J 4 bases, with 11 bases left between them. Germline V gene lookup returns CDR1 SGDLS and CDR2 YYNGEE. The CDR3 spells CASSVGGAKYNEQFF. The CDR3 DNA reads TGTGCCAGCAGCGTAGGCGGGGCGAAATACAATGAGCAGTTCTTC.